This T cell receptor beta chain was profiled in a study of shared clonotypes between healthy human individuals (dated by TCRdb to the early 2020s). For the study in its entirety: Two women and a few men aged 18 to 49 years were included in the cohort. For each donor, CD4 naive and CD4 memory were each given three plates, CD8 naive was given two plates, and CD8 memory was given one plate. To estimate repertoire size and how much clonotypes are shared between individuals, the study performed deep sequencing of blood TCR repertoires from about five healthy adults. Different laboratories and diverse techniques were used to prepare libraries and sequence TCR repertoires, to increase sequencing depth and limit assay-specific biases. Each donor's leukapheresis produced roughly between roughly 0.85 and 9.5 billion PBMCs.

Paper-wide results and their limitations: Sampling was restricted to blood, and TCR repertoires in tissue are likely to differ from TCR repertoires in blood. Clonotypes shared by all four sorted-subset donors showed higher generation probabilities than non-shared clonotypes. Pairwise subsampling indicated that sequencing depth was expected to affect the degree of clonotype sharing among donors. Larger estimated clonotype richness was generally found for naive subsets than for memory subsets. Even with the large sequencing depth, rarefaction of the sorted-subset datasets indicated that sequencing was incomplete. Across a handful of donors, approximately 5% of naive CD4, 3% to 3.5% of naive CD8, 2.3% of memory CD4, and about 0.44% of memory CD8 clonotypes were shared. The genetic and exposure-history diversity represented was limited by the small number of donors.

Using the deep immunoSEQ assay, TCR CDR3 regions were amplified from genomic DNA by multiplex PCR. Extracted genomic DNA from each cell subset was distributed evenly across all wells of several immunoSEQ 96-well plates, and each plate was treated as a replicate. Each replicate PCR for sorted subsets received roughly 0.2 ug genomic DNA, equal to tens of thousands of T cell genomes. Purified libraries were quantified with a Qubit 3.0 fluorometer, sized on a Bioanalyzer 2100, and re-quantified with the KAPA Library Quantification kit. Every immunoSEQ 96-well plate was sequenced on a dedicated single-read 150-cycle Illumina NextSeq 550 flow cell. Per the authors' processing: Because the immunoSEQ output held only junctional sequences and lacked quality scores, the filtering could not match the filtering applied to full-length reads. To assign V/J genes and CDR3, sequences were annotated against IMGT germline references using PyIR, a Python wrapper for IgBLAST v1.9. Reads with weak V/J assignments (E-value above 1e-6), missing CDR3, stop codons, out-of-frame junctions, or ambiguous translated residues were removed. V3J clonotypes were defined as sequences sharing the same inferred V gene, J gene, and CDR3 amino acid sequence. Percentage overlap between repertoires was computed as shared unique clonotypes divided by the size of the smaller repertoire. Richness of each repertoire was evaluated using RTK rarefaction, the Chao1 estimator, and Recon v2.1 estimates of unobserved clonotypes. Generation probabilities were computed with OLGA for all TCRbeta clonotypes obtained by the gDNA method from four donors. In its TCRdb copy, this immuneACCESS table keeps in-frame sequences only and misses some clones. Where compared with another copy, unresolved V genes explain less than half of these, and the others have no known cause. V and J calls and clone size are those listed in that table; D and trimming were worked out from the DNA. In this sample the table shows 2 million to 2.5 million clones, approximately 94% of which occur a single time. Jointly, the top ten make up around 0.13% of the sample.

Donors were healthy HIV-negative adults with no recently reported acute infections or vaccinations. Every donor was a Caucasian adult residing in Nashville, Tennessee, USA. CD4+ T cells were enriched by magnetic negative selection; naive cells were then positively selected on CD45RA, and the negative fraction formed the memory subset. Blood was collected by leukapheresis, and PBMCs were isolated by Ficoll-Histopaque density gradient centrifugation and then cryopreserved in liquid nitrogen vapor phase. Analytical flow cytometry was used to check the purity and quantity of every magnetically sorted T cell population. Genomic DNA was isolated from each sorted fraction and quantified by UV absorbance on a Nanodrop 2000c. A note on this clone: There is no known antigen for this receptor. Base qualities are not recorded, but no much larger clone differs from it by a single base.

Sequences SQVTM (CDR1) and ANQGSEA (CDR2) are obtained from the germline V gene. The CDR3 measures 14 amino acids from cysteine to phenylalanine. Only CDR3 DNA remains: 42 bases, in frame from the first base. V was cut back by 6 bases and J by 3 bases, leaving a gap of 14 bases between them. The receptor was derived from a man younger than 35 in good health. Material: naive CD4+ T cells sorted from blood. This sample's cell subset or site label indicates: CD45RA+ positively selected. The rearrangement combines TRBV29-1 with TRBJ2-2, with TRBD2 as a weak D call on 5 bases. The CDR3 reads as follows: CSVLRGPDTGELFF. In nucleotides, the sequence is TGCAGCGTGTTGAGAGGGCCGGACACCGGGGAGCTGTTTTTT.